The 20 T cell receptor beta chains below come from one sample, sequenced in a study of PD-L1 blockade in urothelial cancer (dated by TCRdb to 2015 to 2018). The library was built by means of the immunoSEQ multiplex PCR assay. Here the immuneACCESS table is served through TCRdb, limited to in-frame sequences with V and J called. Missing clones are a known gap in these copies; in checked studies unresolved V genes cover under half, and the rest lacks a known reason. For this sample there are fewer than 65,000 clones; approximately 90% appear just once. The ten biggest clones cover roughly 15% of the sample. Per the publication, the time point label means: pretreatment peripheral blood. Sample: PBMCs, taken around atezolizumab (anti-PD-L1) treatment. Receptor source: a woman aged 60-75 years with urothelial cancer.

The chain couples TRBV5-1 to TRBJ2-3; D gene uncertain. The CDR3 runs 14 residues. Per the germline V gene, CDR1 is SGHRS and CDR2 is YFSETQ. The germline V and J ends were trimmed by 0 bases and 2 bases, with 7 bases remaining between them. CDR3 DNA: TGCGCCAGCAGCTTGGGCCACATCACAGATACGCAGTATTTT. It is translated as CASSLGHITDTQYF.

V is TRBV27 and J is TRBJ1-2, with a weak D call TRBD1 (6 bases). V lost 9 bases and J 2 bases, leaving 22 bases between the germline ends. The CDR3 extends over 16 amino acids. Germline assignment: CDR1 MNHEY and CDR2 SMNVEV (reference sequence). The CDR3 loop reads CARDFQGIRANYGYTF. CDR3 nucleotides: TGTGCCAGGGATTTTCAGGGGATTCGGGCAAACTATGGCTACACCTTC.

J is TRBJ2-1 and V is TRBV7-3; no clear D gene. This CDR3 is 15 amino acids long. Germline V CDR1 and CDR2: SGHTA, FQGTGA. V lost 5 bases to trimming and J lost 9 bases, with 20 bases between them. The CDR3 spells CASSDQDYPPSEQFF. For the CDR3, the DNA is TGTGCCAGCAGCGATCAGGATTACCCACCCAGTGAGCAGTTCTTC. Filled out from reference TRBV7-3 and TRBJ2-1, the complete variable domain reads GAGVSQTPSNKVTEKGKYVELRCDPISGHTALYWYRQSLGQGPEFLIYFQGTGAADDSGLPNDRFFAVRPEGSVSTLKIQRTERGDSAVYLCASSDQDYPPSEQFFGPGTRLTVL.

This chain links TRBV9 with TRBJ2-7; 10 positions match TRBD2. V was pared by 5 bases and J by 4 bases, with 9 bases of the junction left unmatched. The CDR3 loop spans 15 amino acids. Per the germline V gene, CDR1 is SGDLS and CDR2 is YYNGEE. CDR3 in DNA: TGTGCCAGCAGTCCGTTGTCGGGACTAGCGTACGAGCAGTACTTC. Residues: CASSPLSGLAYEQYF.

J is TRBJ1-4 and V is TRBV28; TRBD1 aligns across 8 bases. Per germline, CDR1 MDHEN and CDR2 SYDVKM. The CDR3 has 17 residues. Trimming cost V 6 bases and J 5 bases; bases outside gene matches: 14. The CDR3 coding sequence is TGTGCCAGCAGCCGGGACAGGAGGCGGGGGGGAAATGAAAAACTGTTTTTT. Translating it yields CASSRDRRRGGNEKLFF. Full variable domain (missing parts from reference TRBV28 and TRBJ1-4): DVKVTQSSRYLVKRTGEKVFLECVQDMDHENMFWYRQDPGLGLRLIYFSYDVKMKEKGDIPEGYSVSREKKERFSLILESASTNQTSMYLCASSRDRRRGGNEKLFFGSGTQLSVL.

The chain has TRBV5-4 and TRBJ2-5; 8 bases map to TRBD1. This CDR3 has 14 amino acids. The ends lost 7 bases at V and 4 bases at J; junction bases unmatched: 9. Germline V lookup: CDR1 SGHNT, CDR2 YYREEE (reference sequence). The CDR3 protein is CASLYRDRSETQYF. The CDR3 bases are TGTGCCAGCCTATACCGGGACAGGTCAGAGACCCAGTACTTC.

This chain joins TRBV7-3 and TRBJ2-3; 9 bases match TRBD1. Trimming took 2 bases from V and 0 from J; bases not matched to a gene: 3. CDR3 length: 16 residues. CDR1 is SGHTA, CDR2 FQGTGA, per germline. CDR3 in amino acids: CASSLGQGTSTDTQYF. The CDR3 DNA follows: TGTGCCAGCAGCTTAGGACAGGGGACTAGCACAGATACGCAGTATTTT.

This rearrangement joins TRBV5-6 to TRBJ2-5, with TRBD2 matching over 7 bases. Unmatched junction bases numbered 10, after V lost 4 bases and J lost 1 base. The V gene's germline CDR1 is SGHDT and CDR2 YYEEEE. This CDR3 is 16 amino acids long. This CDR3 is CASSPGGLTLQETQYF. As DNA, the CDR3 is TGTGCCAGCAGCCCGGGGGGACTGACCCTCCAAGAGACCCAGTACTTC.

The V and J genes are TRBV27 and TRBJ1-2; D uncertain. In germline, CDR1 is MNHEY, CDR2 SMNVEV (reference sequence). Trimming removed 0 bases from V and 3 bases from J, with 8 bases in between. The CDR3 totals 14 residues. The chain's CDR3 is CASSLSTRDYGYTF. CDR3 in DNA: TGTGCCAGCAGTTTATCTACGAGGGACTATGGCTACACCTTC.

The rearrangement links TRBV28 to TRBJ1-2; D unresolved. CDR3 length equals 14 residues. Germline V gene data show CDR1 as MDHEN and CDR2 as SYDVKM. V was clipped by 5 bases and J by 4 bases, with 14 bases between them. The CDR3 loop reads CASSPGGGVYGYTF. The CDR3 nucleotides are TGTGCCAGCAGTCCCGGTGGAGGCGTCTATGGCTACACCTTC.

The gene calls are TRBV15 and TRBJ1-5; a weak D match, TRBD1 (5 bases). Trimming shortened V by 5 bases and J by 3 bases, and 23 bases separated the two germline ends. This CDR3 spans 18 amino acids. The V gene's germline CDR1 is LNHNV and CDR2 YYDKDF (reference sequence). The CDR3 coding sequence is TGTGCCACCAGCGCACCCAACCCCAGGGTAGGGGTCAATCAGCCCCAGCATTTT. It codes for CATSAPNPRVGVNQPQHF. The variable domain in full, completed from reference TRBV15 and TRBJ1-5, reads DAMVIQNPRYQVTQFGKPVTLSCSQTLNHNVMYWYQQKSSQAPKLLFHYYDKDFNNEADTPDNFQSRRPNTSFCFLDIRSPGLGDTAMYLCATSAPNPRVGVNQPQHFGDGTRLSIL.

The chain couples TRBV10-2 to TRBJ2-7, with TRBD1 matching over 10 bases. Germline V lookup: CDR1 WSHSY, CDR2 SAAADI. This CDR3 region has 14 residues. The J segment lost 5 bases and the V segment lost 6 bases, leaving 7 bases of the junction unmatched. The CDR3 nucleotides read TGCGCCAGCAGACTCCGGGACAGGGGCGACGAGCAGTACTTC. It specifies CASRLRDRGDEQYF.

Written as DNA, the CDR3 is TGTGCCAGCAGCGTAGTGTCCGGGGCCGGGGAGCTGTTTTTT. This gives the protein CASSVVSGAGELFF. V usage is TRBV9 and J usage is TRBJ2-2, with D possibly TRBD2 on 5 matching bases. Germline V gene sequence: CDR1 SGDLS, CDR2 YYNGEE. V was clipped by 0 bases and J by 6 bases, with 9 bases between them. This CDR3 is built from 14 residues.

The V call is TRBV2, the J call TRBJ1-5; D remains ambiguous. V was pared by 11 bases and J by 6 bases, with 20 bases between. The V gene's germline CDR1 is SNHLY and CDR2 FYNNEI. There are 14 residues in the CDR3. The CDR3 protein is CACRSLGSGQPQHF. The CDR3 DNA is TGTGCCTGCCGGAGCCTGGGTTCGGGTCAGCCCCAGCATTTT.

The chain carries TRBV27 and TRBJ2-3; D is perhaps TRBD1 (5 bases). With 4 bases removed from V and 8 bases from J, the gap between germline ends came to 22 bases. The CDR3 has 16 amino acids. Germline V CDR1 and CDR2: MNHEY, SMNVEV (reference sequence). CDR3 sequence: CASSSLGRDGQGTQYF. The CDR3 region has the DNA TGTGCCAGCAGTTCCCTGGGCAGGGATGGGCAAGGTACGCAGTATTTT.

V is TRBV4-1 and J is TRBJ2-7; D call uncertain. Germline CDR1 reads MGHRA; CDR2 reads YSYEKL. CDR3 length: 16 amino acids. The ends were cut back, 0 bases at V and 3 bases at J, with 15 bases in the middle. In DNA form, the CDR3 reads TGCGCCAGCAGCCAAGAAATGGTAGTCACCTACTACGAGCAGTACTTC. This sequence encodes CASSQEMVVTYYEQYF.

This chain uses TRBV7-2 with TRBJ2-7, with TRBD2 matching over 7 bases. The CDR3 extends over 14 amino acids. Germline values: CDR1 SGHTA, CDR2 FQGNSA. J lost 3 bases, V lost 3 bases, and 5 bases had no gene match. The CDR3: CASSFGLADYEQYF. The CDR3 nucleotides are TGTGCCAGCAGCTTTGGGCTAGCGGACTACGAGCAGTACTTC.

This chain links TRBV7-9 with TRBJ1-4; a weak D match, TRBD1 (5 bases). The CDR3 totals 15 residues. Germline V gene sequence: CDR1 SEHNR, CDR2 FQNEAQ (reference sequence). Trimming left V 4 bases short and J 7 bases short, with 16 bases between. The CDR3 reads CASSSALGGSEKLFF. The CDR3 coding sequence is TGTGCCAGCAGCTCGGCCTTGGGGGGGAGTGAAAAACTGTTTTTT.

V is TRBV18 and J is TRBJ2-3; maybe TRBD2 (6 bases). Germline V gene sequence: CDR1 KGHSH, CDR2 LQKENI. The CDR3 extends over 13 amino acids. V lost 5 bases and J 3 bases, leaving 9 bases between the germline ends. The CDR3 here is CASSSGTTDTQYF. CDR3 DNA sequence: TGTGCCAGCTCATCCGGGACTACAGATACGCAGTATTTT.

The CDR3: CASSFGGGSYEQYF. The CDR3 DNA reads TGTGCCAGCAGCTTCGGGGGGGGATCCTACGAGCAGTACTTC. The chain joins TRBV7-2 to TRBJ2-7; 8 bases are a match to TRBD2. V lost 3 bases and J lost 1; bases outside the gene matches: 2. CDR3 size: 14 residues. Germline CDR1 and CDR2: SGHTA and FQGNSA. The whole variable domain, filled in from reference TRBV7-2 and TRBJ2-7, reads GAGVSQSPSNKVTEKGKDVELRCDPISGHTALYWYRQSLGQGLEFLIYFQGNSAPDKSGLPSDRFSAERTGGSVSTLTIQRTQQEDSAVYLCASSFGGGSYEQYFGPGTRLTVT.